The 15 T cell receptor beta chains listed next were all sequenced from one sample in a study of shared clonotypes between healthy human individuals. Some clones are missing from TCRdb's copy, which holds only in-frame ones; the method was immunoSEQ multiplex PCR. The repertoire holds about 2 million clones, over 85% seen once, with under 0.15% in the top ten. Sequencing was done on a sample of naive CD4+ T cells sorted from blood. Specified subset: CD45RA+ positively selected. The source of these receptors is a man younger than 30 in good health.

The chain links TRBV5-1 to TRBJ1-2; no clear D gene. This CDR3 contains 15 residues. Trimming stripped 3 bases from V and 8 bases from J, with 20 bases between. The germline CDR1 and CDR2 sequences are SGHRS and YFSETQ. The CDR3 region has the DNA TGCGCCAGCAGCTCTACCGAAGCAATGGGGAGCGGCTACACCTTC. Translation gives CASSSTEAMGSGYTF.

The rearrangement joins TRBV6-5 to TRBJ2-5; possible D gene TRBD2, 6 bases. CDR1 MNHEY and CDR2 SVGAGI come from the germline V gene. This CDR3 has 15 residues. Trimming removed 6 bases at V and 3 bases at J, with 17 bases between. The CDR3 protein is CASRGSSVGEETQYF. In DNA, the CDR3 is TGTGCCAGCAGGGGATCTAGCGTTGGCGAAGAGACCCAGTACTTC.

The V call is TRBV5-4, the J call TRBJ2-1; no definite D call. The CDR3 totals 12 residues. From germline, CDR1 is SGHNT and CDR2 YYREEE (reference sequence). Trimming pared 3 bases from V and 10 bases from J, leaving 11 bases between. CDR3 nucleotide sequence: TGTGCCAGCAGCTGGGGAAGGGCGGAGCAGTTCTTC. Its translation is CASSWGRAEQFF.

This chain links TRBV5-1 with TRBJ1-1, with unresolved D. V was clipped by 4 bases and J by 1 base, with 14 bases between them. This CDR3 is 15 amino acids long. CDR1 SGHRS and CDR2 YFSETQ come from the germline V gene. The CDR3 DNA is TGCGCCAGCAGCCTAGACGGATTCCCGAACACTGAAGCTTTCTTT. It codes for CASSLDGFPNTEAFF. Together with reference TRBV5-1 and TRBJ1-1, the CDR3 gives the full variable domain: KAGVTQTPRYLIKTRGQQVTLSCSPISGHRSVSWYQQTPGQGLQFLFEYFSETQRNKGNFPGRFSGRQFSNSRSEMNVSTLELGDSALYLCASSLDGFPNTEAFFGQGTRLTVV.

The CDR3 region has the DNA TGTGCCAGCAGCTTGGTCGGGGCAGAAGAGACCCAGTACTTC. The encoded protein is CASSLVGAEETQYF. This chain links TRBV5-4 with TRBJ2-5; D possibly uses TRBD1 or TRBD2 (5 bases each). The CDR3 loop spans 14 amino acids. CDR1 is SGHNT, CDR2 YYREEE, per germline (reference sequence). V was cut by 0 bases and J by 3 bases, with 9 bases left in between. Full variable domain (missing parts from reference TRBV5-4 and TRBJ2-5): ETGVTQSPTHLIKTRGQQVTLRCSSQSGHNTVSWYQQALGQGPQFIFQYYREEENGRGNFPPRFSGLQFPNYSSELNVNALELDDSALYLCASSLVGAEETQYFGPGTRLLVL.

The chain employs TRBV10-2 and TRBJ2-4; 10 nucleotides align to TRBD1. The CDR3 has 14 residues. V was pared by 8 bases and J by 3 bases, with 4 bases of the junction left unmatched. Germline-derived CDR1 and CDR2 are WSHSY and SAAADI. Written as DNA, the CDR3 is TGCGCCAGCGGGGACAGGGGTCTCAAAAACATTCAGTACTTC. Translation: CASGDRGLKNIQYF.

J is TRBJ2-1 and V is TRBV2; D ambiguous. Germline loops: CDR1 SNHLY, CDR2 FYNNEI. The CDR3 has 13 residues. V was shortened by 6 bases and J by 6 bases, with 12 bases between the two germline ends. CDR3 sequence (DNA): TGTGCCAGCAGGTCTACTTGGGGCAATGAGCAGTTCTTC. Residues: CASRSTWGNEQFF.

The chain recombines TRBV6-4 with TRBJ2-7, with 7 bases matching TRBD1. Looked up from germline, CDR1 is MRHNA and CDR2 is SNTAGT. The CDR3 has 14 amino acids. Germline trimming cut 5 bases from V and 2 bases from J; bases unmatched to any gene: 6. The CDR3: CASSRDSRPYEQYF. DNA for the CDR3: TGTGCCAGCAGTCGGGACAGTCGTCCCTACGAGCAGTACTTC.

The chain employs TRBV18 and TRBJ2-4, with D hard to call. Germline V gene data show CDR1 as KGHSH and CDR2 as LQKENI. The CDR3 is made up of 15 amino acids. The V end was cut by 2 bases, the J end by 0 bases, with 8 bases between. CDR3 nucleotides: TGTGCCAGCTCACCATGGACGGGAGCCAAAAACATTCAGTACTTC. Its protein is CASSPWTGAKNIQYF.

J is TRBJ1-2 and V is TRBV6-6; D perhaps matches TRBD1 (5 bases). There are 14 residues in the CDR3. Germline V CDR1 and CDR2: MNHNY, SVGAGI (reference sequence). V shed 4 bases and J shed 2 bases, with 11 bases lying between them. CDR3 DNA: TGTGCCAGCAGTTCAGAAGGGGCAAACTATGGCTACACCTTC. Amino acid sequence: CASSSEGANYGYTF.

This clone showed up just a few times. The chain carries TRBV5-1 and TRBJ1-5; 7 nucleotides line up with TRBD1. This CDR3 has 15 residues. The germline gives CDR1 SGHRS, CDR2 YFSETQ. V was clipped by 4 bases and J by 1 base; unmatched bases: 5. The CDR3 here is CASSPTGASNQPQHF. The CDR3 DNA is TGCGCCAGCAGCCCCACAGGGGCCAGCAATCAGCCCCAGCATTTT. The full variable domain, rest sourced from reference TRBV5-1 and TRBJ1-5, is KAGVTQTPRYLIKTRGQQVTLSCSPISGHRSVSWYQQTPGQGLQFLFEYFSETQRNKGNFPGRFSGRQFSNSRSEMNVSTLELGDSALYLCASSPTGASNQPQHFGDGTRLSIL.

The chain links TRBV28 to TRBJ2-7, with TRBD1 matching over 7 bases. The V gene end was trimmed by 6 bases and the J gene end by 6 bases; junction bases not matched to a gene: 14. The germline gives CDR1 MDHEN, CDR2 SYDVKM. This CDR3 has 15 amino acids. The CDR3 nucleotides are TGTGCCAGCAGGACAGTGGGGCAGGGGGACGGCGAGCAGTACTTC. The encoded protein is CASRTVGQGDGEQYF.

A word on this clone: Additional DNA sequences in this sample encode the identical CDR3. The chain links TRBV6-5 to TRBJ1-6; 9 nucleotides align to TRBD1. CDR3 size: 15 residues. The germline V gene has CDR1 MNHEY and CDR2 SVGAGI. The J segment lost 7 bases and the V segment lost 0 bases, leaving 1 base of the junction unmatched. The CDR3 loop reads CASSYSGQGNSPLHF. In DNA form, the CDR3 reads TGTGCCAGCAGTTACTCAGGACAGGGGAATTCACCCCTCCACTTT.

The chain carries TRBV9 and TRBJ2-2, with 9 bases aligning to TRBD1. This CDR3 spans 16 amino acids. Losses at the gene ends were 4 bases for V and 3 bases for J; bases not matched to a gene: 7. Germline V CDR1 and CDR2: SGDLS, YYNGEE. The CDR3 loop is CASSPPRTGDTGELFF. DNA of the CDR3: TGTGCCAGCAGCCCCCCCCGGACAGGGGACACCGGGGAGCTGTTTTTT.

The J gene is TRBJ2-7, the V gene TRBV30; a possible D gene is TRBD2 (6 bases). Germline-derived CDR1 and CDR2 are GTSNPN and SVGIG (reference sequence). V was shortened by 0 bases and J by 4 bases, with 13 bases between the two germline ends. This CDR3 has 14 amino acids. The CDR3: CAWSVALGGYEQYF. Here the CDR3 DNA reads TGTGCCTGGAGTGTAGCTCTGGGGGGATACGAGCAGTACTTC. Supplemented by reference TRBV30 and TRBJ2-7, the full variable domain reads SQTIHQWPATLVQPVGSPLSLECTVEGTSNPNLYWYRQAAGRGLQLLFYSVGIGQISSEVPQNLSASRPQDRQFILSSKKLLLSDSGFYLCAWSVALGGYEQYFGPGTRLTVT.